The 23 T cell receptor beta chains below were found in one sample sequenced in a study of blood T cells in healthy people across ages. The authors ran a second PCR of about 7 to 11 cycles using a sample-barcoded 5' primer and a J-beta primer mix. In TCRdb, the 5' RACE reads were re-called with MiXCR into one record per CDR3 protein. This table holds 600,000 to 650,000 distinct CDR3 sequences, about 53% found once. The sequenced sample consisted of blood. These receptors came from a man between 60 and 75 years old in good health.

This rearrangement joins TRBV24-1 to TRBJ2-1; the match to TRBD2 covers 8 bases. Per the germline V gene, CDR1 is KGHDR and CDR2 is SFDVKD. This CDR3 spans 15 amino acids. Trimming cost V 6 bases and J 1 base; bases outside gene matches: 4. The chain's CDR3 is CATSPRGGSYNEQFF. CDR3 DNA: TGTGCCACCAGTCCTCGGGGGGGGTCCTACAATGAGCAGTTCTTC.

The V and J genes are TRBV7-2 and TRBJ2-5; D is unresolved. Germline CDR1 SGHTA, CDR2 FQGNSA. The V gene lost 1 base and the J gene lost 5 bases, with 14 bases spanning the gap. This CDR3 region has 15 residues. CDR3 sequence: CASSLDNHWVETQYF. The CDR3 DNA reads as TGTGCCAGCAGCTTAGACAATCATTGGGTGGAGACCCAGTACTTC.

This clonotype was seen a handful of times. CDR3 bases: TGTGCCAGCAGCTCCCGACGGGTGGAAGAGACCCAGTACTTC. Its protein product is CASSSRRVEETQYF. The chain employs TRBV7-2 and TRBJ2-5; D is ambiguous. Germline V lookup: CDR1 SGHTA, CDR2 FQGNSA. This CDR3 has 14 amino acids. The V gene lost 4 bases and the J gene lost 3 bases, with 12 bases spanning the gap.

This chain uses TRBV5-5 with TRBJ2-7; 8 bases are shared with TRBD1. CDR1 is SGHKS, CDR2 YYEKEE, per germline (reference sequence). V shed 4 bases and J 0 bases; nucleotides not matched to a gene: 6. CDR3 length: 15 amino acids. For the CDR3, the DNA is TGTGCCAGCAGCCGCACAGGGGGAGGCTCCTACGAGCAGTACTTC. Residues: CASSRTGGGSYEQYF. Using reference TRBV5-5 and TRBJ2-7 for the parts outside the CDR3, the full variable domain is DAGVTQSPTHLIKTRGQQVTLRCSPISGHKSVSWYQQVLGQGPQFIFQYYEKEERGRGNFPDRFSARQFPNYSSELNVNALLLGDSALYLCASSRTGGGSYEQYFGPGTRLTVT.

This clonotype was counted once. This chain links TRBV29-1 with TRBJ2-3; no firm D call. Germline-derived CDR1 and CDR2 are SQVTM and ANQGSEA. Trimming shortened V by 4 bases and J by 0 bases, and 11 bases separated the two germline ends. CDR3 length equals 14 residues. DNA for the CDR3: TGCAGCGTTGTTGTAAGCATCAGCACAGATACGCAGTATTTT. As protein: CSVVVSISTDTQYF.

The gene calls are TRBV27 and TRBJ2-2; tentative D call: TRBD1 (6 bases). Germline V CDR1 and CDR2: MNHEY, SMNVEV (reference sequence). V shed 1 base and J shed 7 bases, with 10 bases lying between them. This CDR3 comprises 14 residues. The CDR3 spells CASSLYRDDGELFF. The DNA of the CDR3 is TGTGCCAGCAGTTTATACAGGGATGACGGGGAGCTGTTTTTT.

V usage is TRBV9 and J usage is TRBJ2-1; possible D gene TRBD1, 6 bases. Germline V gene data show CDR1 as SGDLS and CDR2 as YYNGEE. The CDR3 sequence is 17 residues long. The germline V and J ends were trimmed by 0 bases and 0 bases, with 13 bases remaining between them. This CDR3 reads CASSVVPGQSSYNEQFF. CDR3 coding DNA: TGTGCCAGCAGCGTAGTTCCGGGACAAAGCTCCTACAATGAGCAGTTCTTC. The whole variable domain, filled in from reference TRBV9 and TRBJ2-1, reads DSGVTQTPKHLITATGQRVTLRCSPRSGDLSVYWYQQSLDQGLQFLIQYYNGEERAKGNILERFSAQQFPDLHSELNLSSLELGDSALYFCASSVVPGQSSYNEQFFGPGTRLTVL.

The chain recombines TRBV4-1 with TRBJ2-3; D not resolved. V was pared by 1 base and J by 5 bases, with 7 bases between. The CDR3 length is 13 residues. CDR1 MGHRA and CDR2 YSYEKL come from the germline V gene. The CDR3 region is CASSQVQQDTQYF. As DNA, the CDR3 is TGCGCCAGCAGCCAAGTCCAGCAAGATACGCAGTATTTT.

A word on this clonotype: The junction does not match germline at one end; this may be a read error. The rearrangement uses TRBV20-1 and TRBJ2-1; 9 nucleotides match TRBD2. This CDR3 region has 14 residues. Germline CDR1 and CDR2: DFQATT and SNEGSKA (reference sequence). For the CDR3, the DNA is TGCAGTGCCCCGGGACTAGCCGATTACAATAAGCAGTTCTTC. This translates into CSAPGLADYNKQFF.

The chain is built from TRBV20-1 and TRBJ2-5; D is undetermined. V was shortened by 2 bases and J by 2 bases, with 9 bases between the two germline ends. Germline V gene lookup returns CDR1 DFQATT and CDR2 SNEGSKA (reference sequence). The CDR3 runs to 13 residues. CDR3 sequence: CSARRHLQETQYF. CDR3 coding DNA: TGCAGTGCTAGAAGACACTTGCAAGAGACCCAGTACTTC.

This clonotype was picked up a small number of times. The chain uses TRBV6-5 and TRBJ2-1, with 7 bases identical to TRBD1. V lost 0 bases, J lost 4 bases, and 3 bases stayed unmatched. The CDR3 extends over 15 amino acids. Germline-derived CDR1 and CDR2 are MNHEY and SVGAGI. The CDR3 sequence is CASSYSMGQYNEQFF. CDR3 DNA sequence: TGTGCCAGCAGTTACTCGATGGGACAGTACAATGAGCAGTTCTTC.

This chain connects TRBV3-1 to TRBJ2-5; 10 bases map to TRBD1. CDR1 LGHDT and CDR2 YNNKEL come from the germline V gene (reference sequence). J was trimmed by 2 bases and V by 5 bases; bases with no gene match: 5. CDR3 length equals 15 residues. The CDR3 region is CASSARDRGQETQYF. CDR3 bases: TGTGCCAGCAGCGCCCGGGACAGGGGACAAGAGACCCAGTACTTC.

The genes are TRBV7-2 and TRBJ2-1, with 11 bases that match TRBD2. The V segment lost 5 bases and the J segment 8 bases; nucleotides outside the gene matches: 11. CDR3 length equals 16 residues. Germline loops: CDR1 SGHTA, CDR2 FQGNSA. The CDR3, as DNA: TGTGCCAGCAGCACCAATCTAGCGGGGGGCCTCGATGAGCAGTTCTTC. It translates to CASSTNLAGGLDEQFF.

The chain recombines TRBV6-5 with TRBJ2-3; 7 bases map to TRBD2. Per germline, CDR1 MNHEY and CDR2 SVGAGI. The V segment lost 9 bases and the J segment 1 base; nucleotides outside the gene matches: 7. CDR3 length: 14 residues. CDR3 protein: CASRTSFGTDTQYF. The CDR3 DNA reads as TGTGCCAGTAGGACTAGTTTTGGCACAGATACGCAGTATTTT.

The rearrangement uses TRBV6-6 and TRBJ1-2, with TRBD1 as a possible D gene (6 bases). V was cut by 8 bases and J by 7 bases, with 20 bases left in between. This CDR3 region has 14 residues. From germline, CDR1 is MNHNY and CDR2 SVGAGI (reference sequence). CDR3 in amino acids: CASGPLGGPPGYTF. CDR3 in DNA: TGTGCCAGCGGTCCCTTGGGGGGGCCCCCTGGCTACACCTTC.

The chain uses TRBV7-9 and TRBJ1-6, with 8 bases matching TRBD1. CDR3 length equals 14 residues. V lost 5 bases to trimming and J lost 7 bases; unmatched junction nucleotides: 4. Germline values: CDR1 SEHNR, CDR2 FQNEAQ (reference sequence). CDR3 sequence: CASSDGQGNSPLHF. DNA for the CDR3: TGTGCCAGCAGCGACGGACAGGGAAATTCACCCCTCCACTTT.

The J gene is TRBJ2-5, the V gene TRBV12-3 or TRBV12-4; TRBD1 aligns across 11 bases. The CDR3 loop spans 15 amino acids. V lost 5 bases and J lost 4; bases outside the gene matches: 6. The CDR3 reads CASSDRTGGRETQYF. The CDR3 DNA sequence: TGTGCCAGCAGTGACAGGACAGGGGGCAGAGAGACCCAGTACTTC.

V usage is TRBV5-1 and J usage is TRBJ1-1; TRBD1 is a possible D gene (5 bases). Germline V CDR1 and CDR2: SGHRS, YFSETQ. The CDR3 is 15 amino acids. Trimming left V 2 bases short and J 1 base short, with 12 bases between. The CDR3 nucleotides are TGCGCCAGCAGCTTTGGGGCGGCGGGGAACACTGAAGCTTTCTTT. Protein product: CASSFGAAGNTEAFF.

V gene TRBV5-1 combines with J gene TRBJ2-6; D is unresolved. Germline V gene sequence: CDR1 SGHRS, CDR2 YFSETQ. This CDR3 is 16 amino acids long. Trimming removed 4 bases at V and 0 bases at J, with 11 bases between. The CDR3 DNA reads TGCGCCAGCAGCGACAAGGCCCGCTCTGGGGCCAACGTCCTGACTTTC. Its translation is CASSDKARSGANVLTF.

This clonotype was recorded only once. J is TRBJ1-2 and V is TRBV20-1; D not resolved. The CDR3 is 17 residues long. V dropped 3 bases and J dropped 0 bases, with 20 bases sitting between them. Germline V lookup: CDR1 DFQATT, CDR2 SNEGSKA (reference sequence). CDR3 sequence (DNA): TGCAGTGCTAGCAGCGACCCCAGCCCCGGGACTAACTATGGCTACACCTTC. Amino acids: CSASSDPSPGTNYGYTF.

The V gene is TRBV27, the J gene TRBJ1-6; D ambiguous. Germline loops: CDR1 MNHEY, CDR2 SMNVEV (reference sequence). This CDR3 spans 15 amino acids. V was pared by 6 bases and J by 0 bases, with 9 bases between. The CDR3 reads CASRGRSSYNSPLHF. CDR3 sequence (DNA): TGTGCCAGCAGAGGCCGGAGCTCCTATAATTCACCCCTCCACTTT.

The CDR3 loop is CASSPVSSDNEQFF. CDR3 sequence (DNA): TGTGCCAGCTCACCAGTTTCATCGGACAATGAGCAGTTCTTC. The V and J genes are TRBV18 and TRBJ2-1; D unresolved. CDR3 length: 14 residues. The V end lost 2 bases, the J end lost 5 bases, and 10 bases lay between the germline ends. CDR1 is KGHSH and CDR2 is LQKENI in the germline V gene. Combining the CDR3 with reference TRBV18 and TRBJ2-1 gives the whole variable domain NAGVMQNPRHLVRRRGQEARLRCSPMKGHSHVYWYRQLPEEGLKFMVYLQKENIIDESGMPKERFSAEFPKEGPSILRIQQVVRGDSAAYFCASSPVSSDNEQFFGPGTRLTVL.

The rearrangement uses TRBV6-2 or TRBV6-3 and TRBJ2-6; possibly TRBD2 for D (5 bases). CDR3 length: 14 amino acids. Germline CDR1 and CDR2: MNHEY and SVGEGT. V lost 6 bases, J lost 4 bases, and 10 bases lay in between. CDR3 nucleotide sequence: TGTGCCAGCAGCATAGCGCCGGGGGCCAACGTCCTGACTTTC. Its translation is CASSIAPGANVLTF.